This T cell receptor beta chain is drawn from a study of metastatic and nonmetastatic thyroid tumors. In the study overall: Samples came from malignant and benign thyroid patients, and repertoires were compared across blood and tumor or nodule tissue. General observations from the study: Benign nodules were reported to have significantly lower TCR beta diversity than malignant thyroid tumors, in blood and tumor.

The CDR3 loop spans 12 amino acids. Per germline, CDR1 GTSNPN and CDR2 SVGIG (reference sequence). V was pared by 3 bases and J by 13 bases, with 13 bases between. All patients were treatment-naive before thyroid surgery. The table lists this clone with many counts. Its antigen is as yet unknown. The authors' processing: Clinicopathological groups supplied CDR3 differences that were used to build a distant-metastasis classifier for papillary thyroid cancer. TCRdb reprocessed the PCR reads using MiXCR. These V and J calls derive from TCRdb rather than the authors' analysis. The sample holds about 50,000 clones, 20% to 25% seen once.

The TCR comes from a female donor with papillary thyroid cancer or a benign thyroid nodule (not recorded which). Some clones in this sample may be carry-over from other donors' samples. The V gene is TRBV30, the J gene TRBJ1-6; D uncertain. Specimen: blood. The CDR3 loop reads CAWSSGRRPLHF. The CDR3 nucleotides are TGTGCCTGGAGCTCGGGCCGCCGGCCCCTCCACTTT.